This T cell receptor (beta chain) was profiled in a study of neurological immune-mediated disorders. As for the study in general: Among the approximately 34 patients with multiple sclerosis, roughly 30 were relapsing-remitting, while 3 were secondary progressive.

Trimming shortened V by 5 bases and J by 2 bases, and 11 bases separated the two germline ends. This CDR3 spans 13 amino acids. Per germline, CDR1 SGHKS and CDR2 YYEKEE (reference sequence). MiXCR, applied by TCRdb to the 5' RACE reads, yields one record per CDR3 protein. The sample consists of around 53,000 distinct CDR3 sequences, 4% to 5.5% of them appearing once. This clonotype turned up a few times. This clonotype was obtained from a man in his fifties with multiple sclerosis. The sample comprised PBMCs. The chain joins TRBV5-5 to TRBJ2-7, with D perhaps given as TRBD1 or TRBD2 (5 bases each). The CDR3 DNA is TGTGCCAGCAGTCGGGGCCCAACCTACGAGCAGTACTTC. This translates into CASSRGPTYEQYF. The full variable domain, its missing parts supplied by reference TRBV5-5 and TRBJ2-7, is DAGVTQSPTHLIKTRGQQVTLRCSPISGHKSVSWYQQVLGQGPQFIFQYYEKEERGRGNFPDRFSARQFPNYSSELNVNALLLGDSALYLCASSRGPTYEQYFGPGTRLTVT.